This T cell receptor beta chain was identified during a study of cytotoxic CD8 clonotypes in ibrutinib-treated CLL. On the study more broadly: It was after a median around twelve months of treatment, range 6 to 36, that response samples were taken. The sample average was about 240,000 productive templates and roughly 94,000 productive rearrangements. Study-wide findings and caveats: Upon ibrutinib response clonality rose, and upon progression it fell back toward baseline.

As regards this clone: Its antigen remains unknown.

The assay was immunoSEQ multiplex PCR, and TCRdb's table has in-frame clones only and misses some. The table records some 300,000 clones, around four fifths of them present only once. V lost 6 bases to trimming and J lost 4 bases, with 7 bases between them. CDR1 is SQVTM, CDR2 ANQGSEA, per germline. The CDR3 is 10 amino acids. This sequence originates from a human donor with chronic lymphocytic leukemia. The sample consisted of PBMCs, taken before ibrutinib treatment. V gene TRBV29-1 combines with J gene TRBJ2-7; no clear D. CDR3 residues: CSVYEYEQYF. The CDR3 bases are TGCAGCGTCTACGAGTACGAGCAGTACTTC.